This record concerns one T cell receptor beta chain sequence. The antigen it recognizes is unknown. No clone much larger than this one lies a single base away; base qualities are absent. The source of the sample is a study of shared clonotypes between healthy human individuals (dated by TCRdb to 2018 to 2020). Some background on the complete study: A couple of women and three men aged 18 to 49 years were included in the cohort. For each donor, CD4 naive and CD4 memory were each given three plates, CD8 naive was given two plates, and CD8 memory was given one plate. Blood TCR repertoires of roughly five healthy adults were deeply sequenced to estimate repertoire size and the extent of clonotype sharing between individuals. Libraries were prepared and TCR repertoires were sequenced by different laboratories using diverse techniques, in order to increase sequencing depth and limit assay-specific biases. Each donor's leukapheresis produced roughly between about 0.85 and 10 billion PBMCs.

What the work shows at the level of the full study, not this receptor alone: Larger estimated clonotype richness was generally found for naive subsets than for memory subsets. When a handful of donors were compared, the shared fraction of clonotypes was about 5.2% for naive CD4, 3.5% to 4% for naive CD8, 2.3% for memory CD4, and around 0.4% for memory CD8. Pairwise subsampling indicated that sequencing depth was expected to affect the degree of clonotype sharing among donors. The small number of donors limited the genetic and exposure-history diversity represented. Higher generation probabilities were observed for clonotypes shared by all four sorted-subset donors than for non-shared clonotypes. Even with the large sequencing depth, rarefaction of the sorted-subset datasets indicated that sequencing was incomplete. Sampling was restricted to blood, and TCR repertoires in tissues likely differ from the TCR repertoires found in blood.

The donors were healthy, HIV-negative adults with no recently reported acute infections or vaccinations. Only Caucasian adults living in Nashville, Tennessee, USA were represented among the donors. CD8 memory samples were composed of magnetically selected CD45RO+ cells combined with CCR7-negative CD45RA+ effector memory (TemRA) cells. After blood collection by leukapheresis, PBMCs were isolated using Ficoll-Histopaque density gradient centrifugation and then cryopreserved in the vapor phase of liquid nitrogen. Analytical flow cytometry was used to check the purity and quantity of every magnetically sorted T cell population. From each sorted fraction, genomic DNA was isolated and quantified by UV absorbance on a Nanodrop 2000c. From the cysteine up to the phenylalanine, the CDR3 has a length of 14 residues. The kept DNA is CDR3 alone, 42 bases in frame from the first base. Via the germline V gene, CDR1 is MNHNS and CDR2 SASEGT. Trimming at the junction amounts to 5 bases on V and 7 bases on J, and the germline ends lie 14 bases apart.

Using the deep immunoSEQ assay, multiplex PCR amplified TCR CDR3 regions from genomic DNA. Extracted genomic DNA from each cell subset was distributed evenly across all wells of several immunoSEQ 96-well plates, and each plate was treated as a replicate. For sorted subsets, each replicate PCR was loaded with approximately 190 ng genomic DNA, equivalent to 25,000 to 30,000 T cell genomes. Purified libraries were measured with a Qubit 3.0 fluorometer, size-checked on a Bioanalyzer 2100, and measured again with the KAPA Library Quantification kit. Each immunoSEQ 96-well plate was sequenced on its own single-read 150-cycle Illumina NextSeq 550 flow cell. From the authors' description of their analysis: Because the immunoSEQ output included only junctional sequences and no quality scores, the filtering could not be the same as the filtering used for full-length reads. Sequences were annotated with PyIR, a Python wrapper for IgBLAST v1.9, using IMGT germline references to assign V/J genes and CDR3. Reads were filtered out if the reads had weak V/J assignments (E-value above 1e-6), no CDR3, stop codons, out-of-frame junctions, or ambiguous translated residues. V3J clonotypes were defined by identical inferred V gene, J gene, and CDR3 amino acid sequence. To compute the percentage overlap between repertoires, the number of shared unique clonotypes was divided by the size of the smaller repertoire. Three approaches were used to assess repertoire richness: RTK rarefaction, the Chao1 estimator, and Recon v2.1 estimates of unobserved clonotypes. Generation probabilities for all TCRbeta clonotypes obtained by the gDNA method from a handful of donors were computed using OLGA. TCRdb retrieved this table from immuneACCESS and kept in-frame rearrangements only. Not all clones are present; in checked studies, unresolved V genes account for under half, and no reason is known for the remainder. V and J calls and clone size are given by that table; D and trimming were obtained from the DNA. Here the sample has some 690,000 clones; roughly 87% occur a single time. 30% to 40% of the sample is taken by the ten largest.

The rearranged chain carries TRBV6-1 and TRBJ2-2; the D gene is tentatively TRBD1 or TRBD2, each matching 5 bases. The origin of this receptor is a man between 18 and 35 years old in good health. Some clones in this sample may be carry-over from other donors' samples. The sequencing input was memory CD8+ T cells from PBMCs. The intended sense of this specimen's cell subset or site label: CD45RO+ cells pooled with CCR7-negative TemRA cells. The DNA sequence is TGTGCCAGCAGTCGAGGGACCATGGTCGGGGAGCTGTTTTTT. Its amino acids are CASSRGTMVGELFF.